Given below is one T cell receptor beta chain in context. Its specificity is unknown. The sample originates from a study of blood T cells in healthy people across ages. Study results and caveats: No conclusive comparison of naive versus antigen-experienced cells was possible with unsorted PBMCs.

For the second PCR, which ran for about 7 to 12 cycles, a sample-barcoded 5' primer and a J-beta primer mix were used. A minimum of 3 million CDR3-containing paired-end reads was obtained for each sample. TCRdb recomputed calls from the 5' RACE reads with MiXCR, one row per CDR3 protein. In the table there are about 2 million distinct CDR3 sequences, 40% to 55% of which are singletons. This receptor was taken from a woman in her 40s in good health. Material: blood.

The CDR3 region has the DNA TGCGCCAGCAGCCAAAGACGGGGAGTTTCCGGGAATGAGCAGTTCTTC. It translates to CASSQRRGVSGNEQFF. The chain has TRBV4-3 and TRBJ2-1; D possibly corresponds to TRBD2 (5 bases). The CDR3 extends over 16 amino acids. The V end was cut by 2 bases, the J end by 7 bases, with 18 bases between. Germline V gene sequence: CDR1 LGHNA, CDR2 YSLEER.